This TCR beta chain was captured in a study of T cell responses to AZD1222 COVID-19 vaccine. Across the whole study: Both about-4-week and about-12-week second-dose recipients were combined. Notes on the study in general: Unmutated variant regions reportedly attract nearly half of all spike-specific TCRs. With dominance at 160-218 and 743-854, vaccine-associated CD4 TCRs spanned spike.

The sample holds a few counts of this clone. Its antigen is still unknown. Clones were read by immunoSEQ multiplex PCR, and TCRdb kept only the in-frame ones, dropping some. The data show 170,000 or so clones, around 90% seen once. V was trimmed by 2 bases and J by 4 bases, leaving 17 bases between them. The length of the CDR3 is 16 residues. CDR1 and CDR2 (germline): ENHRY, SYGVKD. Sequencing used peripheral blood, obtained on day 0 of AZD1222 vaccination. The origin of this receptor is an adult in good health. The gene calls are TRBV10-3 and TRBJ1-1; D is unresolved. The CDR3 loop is CAISERAGPEGTEAFF. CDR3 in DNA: TGTGCCATCAGTGAGAGAGCGGGTCCCGAAGGCACTGAAGCTTTCTTT.